These 2 T cell receptor beta chains were sequenced from one sample in a study of blood T cell repertoires in COVID-19. Libraries were prepared by immunoSEQ multiplex PCR; TCRdb keeps only in-frame clonotypes and omits some of them. Among about 50,000 clones listed, more than 75% were seen once. Material: peripheral blood. Every receptor here comes from a man in his fifties or sixties with active or convalescent COVID-19.

J is TRBJ2-1 and V is TRBV19, with TRBD1 matching over 8 bases. Germline CDR1 and CDR2: LNHDA and SQIVND (reference sequence). The CDR3 runs 14 residues. V gave up 6 bases and J gave up 8 bases; unmatched junction bases: 9. DNA for the CDR3: TGTGCCAGTAGAAGGCAGGGGGCCTCGGATGAGCAGTTCTTC. Amino acid sequence: CASRRQGASDEQFF.

V gene TRBV24-1 combines with J gene TRBJ1-2; weak D call: TRBD1 (6 bases). CDR1 is KGHDR, CDR2 SFDVKD, per germline. Deletions cut 9 bases from V and 3 bases from J, with 10 bases between. CDR3 length: 12 amino acids. Written as DNA, the CDR3 is TGTGCCACCGGGGAGGGGGACTATGGCTACACCTTC. Protein product: CATGEGDYGYTF.